This TCR beta chain was obtained from a study of blood T cell repertoires in COVID-19. Study overall: Some COVID-19 samples were acute and others convalescent; all came from the United States, Italy and Spain. Sample material is recorded as cDNA or gDNA derived from T cells, B-cell-depleted T cells, or PBMCs.

This clone was found a few times. Germline CDR1 LGHDT, CDR2 YNNKEL (reference sequence). V was trimmed by 3 bases and J by 5 bases, leaving 20 bases between them. The CDR3 length is 17 residues. Source study methods: Amplification of reference gene primers was used by the study to estimate nucleated cell counts. Clones were sequenced by immunoSEQ multiplex PCR, and TCRdb holds only the in-frame ones, with some missing. D and trimming come from the DNA, and the V and J calls and clone size come from that table. The data contain roughly 200,000 clones, roughly 85% of them singletons. This receptor was taken from a woman of 80 years or more with acute or convalescent COVID-19. This sequence joins TRBV3-1 (or the pseudogene TRBV3-2) and TRBJ1-3, with D maybe TRBD1 (5 bases). Sequencing was carried out using peripheral blood. CDR3: CASSHPSGREGRNTIYF. Here the CDR3 DNA reads TGTGCCAGCAGCCACCCCTCGGGACGGGAGGGTAGAAACACCATATATTTT.